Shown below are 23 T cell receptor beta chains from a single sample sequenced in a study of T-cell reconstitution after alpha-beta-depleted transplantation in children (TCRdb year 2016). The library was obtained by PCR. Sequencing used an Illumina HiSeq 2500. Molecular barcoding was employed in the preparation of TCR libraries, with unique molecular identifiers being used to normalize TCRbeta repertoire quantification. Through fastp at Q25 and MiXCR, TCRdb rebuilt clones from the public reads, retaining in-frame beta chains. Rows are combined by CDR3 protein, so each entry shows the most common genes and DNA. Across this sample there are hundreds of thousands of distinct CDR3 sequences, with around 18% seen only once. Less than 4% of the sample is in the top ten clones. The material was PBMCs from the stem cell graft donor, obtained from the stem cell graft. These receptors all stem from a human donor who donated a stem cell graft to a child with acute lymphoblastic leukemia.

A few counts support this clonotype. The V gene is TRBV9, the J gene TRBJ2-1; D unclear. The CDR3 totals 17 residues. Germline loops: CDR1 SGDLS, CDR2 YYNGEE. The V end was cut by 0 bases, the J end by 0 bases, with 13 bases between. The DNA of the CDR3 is TGTGCCAGCAGCGTAGTGGAGCTACCGAGCTCCTACAATGAGCAGTTCTTC. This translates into CASSVVELPSSYNEQFF.

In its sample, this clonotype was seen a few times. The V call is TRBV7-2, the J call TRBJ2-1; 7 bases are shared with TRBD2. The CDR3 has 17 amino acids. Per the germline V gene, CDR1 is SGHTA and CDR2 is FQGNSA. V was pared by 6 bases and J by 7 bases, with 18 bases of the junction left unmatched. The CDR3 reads CASRPAGEINLRNEQFF. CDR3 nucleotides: TGTGCCAGCAGGCCGGCGGGGGAGATCAACCTCAGGAATGAGCAGTTCTTC.

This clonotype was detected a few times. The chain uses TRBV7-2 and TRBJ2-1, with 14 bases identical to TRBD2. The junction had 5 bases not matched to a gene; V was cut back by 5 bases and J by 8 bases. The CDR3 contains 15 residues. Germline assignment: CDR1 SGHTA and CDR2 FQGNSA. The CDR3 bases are TGTGCCAGCAGCGTCGGGACTAGCGGGAGCGATGAGCAGTTCTTC. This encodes CASSVGTSGSDEQFF.

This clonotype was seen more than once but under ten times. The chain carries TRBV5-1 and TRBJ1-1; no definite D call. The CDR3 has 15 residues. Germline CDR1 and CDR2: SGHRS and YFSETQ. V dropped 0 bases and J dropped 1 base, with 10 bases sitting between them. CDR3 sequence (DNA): TGCGCCAGCAGCTTGGTTCCGGATTGGAACACTGAAGCTTTCTTT. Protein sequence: CASSLVPDWNTEAFF.

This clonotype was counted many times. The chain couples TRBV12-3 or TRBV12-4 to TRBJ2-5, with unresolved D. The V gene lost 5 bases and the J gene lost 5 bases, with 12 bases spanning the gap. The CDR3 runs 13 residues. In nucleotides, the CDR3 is TGTGCCAGCAGTCCGGGCGAAGAGGAGACCCAGTACTTC. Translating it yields CASSPGEEETQYF.

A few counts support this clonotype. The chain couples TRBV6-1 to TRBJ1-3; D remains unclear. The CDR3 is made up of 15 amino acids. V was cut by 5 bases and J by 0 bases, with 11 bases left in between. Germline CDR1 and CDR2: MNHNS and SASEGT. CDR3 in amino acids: CASSPEHFSGNTIYF. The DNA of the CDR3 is TGTGCCAGCAGTCCCGAGCACTTCTCTGGAAACACCATATATTTT.

CDR3 residues: CSARGQGRVRQYF. The DNA of the CDR3 is TGCAGTGCTAGAGGGCAGGGGAGGGTCCGGCAGTACTTC. V usage is TRBV20-1 and J usage is TRBJ2-7, with D possibly TRBD2 on 7 matching bases. Germline V gene sequence: CDR1 DFQATT, CDR2 SNEGSKA (reference sequence). The ends were cut back, 1 base at V and 9 bases at J, with 16 bases in the middle. The CDR3 is 13 residues long.

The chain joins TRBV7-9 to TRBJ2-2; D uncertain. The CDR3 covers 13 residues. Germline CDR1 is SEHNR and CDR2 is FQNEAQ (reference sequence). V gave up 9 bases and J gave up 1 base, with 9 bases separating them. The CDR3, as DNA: TGTGCCAGGGTGGCGGAGAACACCGGGGAGCTGTTTTTT. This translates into CARVAENTGELFF.

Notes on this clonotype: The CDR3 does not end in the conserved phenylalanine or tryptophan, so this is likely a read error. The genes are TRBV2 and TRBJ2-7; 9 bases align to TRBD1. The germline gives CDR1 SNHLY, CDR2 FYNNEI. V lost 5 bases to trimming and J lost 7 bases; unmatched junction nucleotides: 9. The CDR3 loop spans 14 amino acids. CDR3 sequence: CASSLSGTGFEQYS. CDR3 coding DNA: TGTGCCAGCAGTCTATCCGGGACAGGGTTTGAGCAGTACTCC.

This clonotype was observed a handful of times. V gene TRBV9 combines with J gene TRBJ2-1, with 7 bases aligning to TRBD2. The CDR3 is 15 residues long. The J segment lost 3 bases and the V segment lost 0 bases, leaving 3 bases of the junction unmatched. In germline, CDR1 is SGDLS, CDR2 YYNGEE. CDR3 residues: CASSVGLANYNEQFF. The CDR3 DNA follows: TGTGCCAGCAGCGTAGGACTAGCCAACTACAATGAGCAGTTCTTC.

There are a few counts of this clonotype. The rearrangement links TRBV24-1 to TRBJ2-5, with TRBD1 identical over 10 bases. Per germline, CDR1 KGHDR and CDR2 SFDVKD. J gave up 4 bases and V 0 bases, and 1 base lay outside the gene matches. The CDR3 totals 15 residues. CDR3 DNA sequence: TGTGCCACCAGTGATTTGGGACAGGGGGGAGAGACCCAGTACTTC. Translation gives CATSDLGQGGETQYF.

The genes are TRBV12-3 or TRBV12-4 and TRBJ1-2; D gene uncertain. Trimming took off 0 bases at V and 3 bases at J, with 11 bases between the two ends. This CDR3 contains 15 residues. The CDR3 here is CASSLALTPYYGYTF. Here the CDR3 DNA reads TGTGCCAGCAGTTTAGCTCTCACGCCTTACTATGGCTACACCTTC.

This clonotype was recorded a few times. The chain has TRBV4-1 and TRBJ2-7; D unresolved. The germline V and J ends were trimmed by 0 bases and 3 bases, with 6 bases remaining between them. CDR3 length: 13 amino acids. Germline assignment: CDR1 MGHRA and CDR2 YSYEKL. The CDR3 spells CASSQDSYYEQYF. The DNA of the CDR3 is TGCGCCAGCAGCCAAGACAGTTACTACGAGCAGTACTTC.

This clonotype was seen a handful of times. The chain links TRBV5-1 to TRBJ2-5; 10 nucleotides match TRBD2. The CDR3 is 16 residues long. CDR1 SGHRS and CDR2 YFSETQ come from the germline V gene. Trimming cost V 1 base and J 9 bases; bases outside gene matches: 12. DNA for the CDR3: TGCGCCAGCAGCTTGCCCCTAGCGGGAGCCCCCGGGGCCCAGTACTTC. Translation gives CASSLPLAGAPGAQYF.

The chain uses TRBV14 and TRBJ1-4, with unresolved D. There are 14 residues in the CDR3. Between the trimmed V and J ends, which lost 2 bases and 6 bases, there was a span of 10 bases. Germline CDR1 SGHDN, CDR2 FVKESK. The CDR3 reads CASSQRATHEKLFF. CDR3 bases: TGTGCCAGCAGCCAACGGGCGACTCATGAAAAACTGTTTTTT.

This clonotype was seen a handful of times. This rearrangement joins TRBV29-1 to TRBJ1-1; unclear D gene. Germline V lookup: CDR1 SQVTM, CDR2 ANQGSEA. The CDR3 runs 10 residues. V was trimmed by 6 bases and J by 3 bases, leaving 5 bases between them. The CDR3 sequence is CSVSDTEAFF. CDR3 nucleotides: TGCAGCGTGTCTGACACTGAAGCTTTCTTT.

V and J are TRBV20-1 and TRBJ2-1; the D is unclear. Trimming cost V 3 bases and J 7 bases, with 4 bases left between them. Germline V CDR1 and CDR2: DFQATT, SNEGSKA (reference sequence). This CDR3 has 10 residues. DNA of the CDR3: TGCAGTGCTAGCGAAAATGAGCAGTTCTTC. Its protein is CSASENEQFF.

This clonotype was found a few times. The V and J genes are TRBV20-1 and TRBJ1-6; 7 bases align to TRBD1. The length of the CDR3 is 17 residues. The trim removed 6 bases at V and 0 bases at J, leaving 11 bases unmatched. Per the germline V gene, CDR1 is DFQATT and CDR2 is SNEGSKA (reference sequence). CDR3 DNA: TGCAGTGCCCCCAGGACAGGCCCGAGCTCCTATAATTCACCCCTCCACTTT. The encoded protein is CSAPRTGPSSYNSPLHF.

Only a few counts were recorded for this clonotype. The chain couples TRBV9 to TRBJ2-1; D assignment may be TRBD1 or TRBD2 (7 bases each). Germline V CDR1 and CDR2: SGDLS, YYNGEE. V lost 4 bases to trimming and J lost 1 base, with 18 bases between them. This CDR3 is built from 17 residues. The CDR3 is CASSPQGGDFSYNEQFF. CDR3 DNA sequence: TGTGCCAGCAGCCCCCAGGGGGGGGACTTTTCCTACAATGAGCAGTTCTTC.

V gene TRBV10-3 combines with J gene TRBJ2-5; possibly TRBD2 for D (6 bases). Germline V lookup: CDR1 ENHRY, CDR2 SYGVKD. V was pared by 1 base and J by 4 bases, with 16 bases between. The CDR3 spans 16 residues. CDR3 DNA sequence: TGTGCCATCAGTGAGTGGGACTGGTGGGGACGAGAGACCCAGTACTTC. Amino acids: CAISEWDWWGRETQYF.

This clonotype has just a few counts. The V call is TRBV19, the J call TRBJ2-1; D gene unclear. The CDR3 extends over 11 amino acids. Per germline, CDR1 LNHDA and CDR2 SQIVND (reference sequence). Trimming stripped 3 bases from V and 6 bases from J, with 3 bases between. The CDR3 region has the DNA TGTGCCAGTAGTATTGCCAATGAGCAGTTCTTC. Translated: CASSIANEQFF.

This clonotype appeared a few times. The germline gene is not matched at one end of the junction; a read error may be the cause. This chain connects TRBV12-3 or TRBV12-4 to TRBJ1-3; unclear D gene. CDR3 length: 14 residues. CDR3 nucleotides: TGTGCCAGCAGTTTAGTTCCTTCGGGAAGCACCATATATTTT. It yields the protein CASSLVPSGSTIYF.

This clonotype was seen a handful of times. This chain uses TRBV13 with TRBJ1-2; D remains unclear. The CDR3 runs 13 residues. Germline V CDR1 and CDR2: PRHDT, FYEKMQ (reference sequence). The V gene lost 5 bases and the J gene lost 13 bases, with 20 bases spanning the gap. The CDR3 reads CASSKRGAGSSTF. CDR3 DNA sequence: TGTGCCAGCAGCAAACGAGGTGCGGGGTCGTCCACCTTC.